What follows is one T cell receptor beta chain and its context. No antigen is known for it. The sample comes from a study of cytomegalovirus exposure and HLA in healthy donors. Study in general: Within an early data release were about 85 million unique TCRs drawn from HLA-typed donors. Study observations and caveats: From TCR beta sequences, most subjects' HLA-A and HLA-B alleles were reportedly predicted accurately. Some public TCRs appeared in many individuals, while most sequences were rare. CMV serostatus was the sole immune exposure information available.

Primers: 60 Vbeta forward and 13 Jbeta reverse. The assay was immunoSEQ multiplex PCR, and TCRdb's table has in-frame clones only and misses some. The repertoire holds around 300,000 clones, with around 90% as singletons. In germline, CDR1 is SEHNR, CDR2 FQNEAQ (reference sequence). CDR3 length: 13 residues. The chain couples TRBV7-9 to TRBJ2-5; D remains ambiguous. Matching the DNA end better, TRBJ2-7 makes the J call doubtful. Sequencing input: PBMCs. This TCR came from a woman aged 18-30 years in good health and CMV-seronegative. CDR3 coding DNA: TGTGCCAGCAGCCGGCAAGTCAACTACGAGCAGTACTTC. Its translation is CASSRQVNYEQYF.